Listed below are T cell receptor beta chains from one sample, sequenced in a study of control samples from healthy donors and cancer patients. TCRdb's table, derived via immunoSEQ multiplex PCR, lists solely in-frame clones and lacks some. The table includes approximately 150,000 clones, around 92% detected once. Sequencing was done on a sample of blood. Receptor source: a man aged 30-40 years in good health. The conserved cysteine and the conserved F or W are not part of the CDR3 here.

V gene,J gene,CDR3 protein
TRBV6-5,TRBJ2-5,ASSYGLQETQY
TRBV19,TRBJ1-1,ASSIGEENTEAF
TRBV25-1,TRBJ1-4,ASSADGPNEKLF
TRBV2,TRBJ2-6,ASIQDPRPGANVLT
TRBV5-1,TRBJ1-1,ASSPLGYGPTEAF
TRBV7-9,TRBJ2-7,ASSLEVRAQQY
TRBV5-4,TRBJ2-2,ASSVRGLNHGELF
TRBV2,TRBJ2-7,ASSESSGTGFSEQY
TRBV3-1/TRBV3-2,TRBJ2-3,ASSPRTRAGDTQY
TRBV7-7,TRBJ2-3,ASSPTTSGGSTDTQY